A single sample is the source of the 8 T cell receptor beta chains below, sequenced in a study of CD8 T cells in Susac syndrome. Random-hexamer reverse transcription was applied to about 0.45 to 1 ug RNA. TCRdb used MiXCR to reprocess the immunoSEQ multiplex PCR reads, holding one entry per CDR3 protein. The repertoire holds 120,000 to 150,000 distinct CDR3 sequences, with approximately 95% as singletons. Input material: CD4+ T cells from PBMCs. The receptors originated from a human donor with Susac syndrome.

V usage is TRBV28 and J usage is TRBJ2-1, with D hard to call. Trimming left V 4 bases short and J 6 bases short, with 7 bases between. The CDR3 contains 12 residues. CDR1 and CDR2 from the germline V gene are MDHEN and SYDVKM. The CDR3 bases are TGTGCCAGCAGTTCCCAGGTCAATGAGCAGTTCTTC. Protein sequence: CASSSQVNEQFF.

This chain connects TRBV24-1 to TRBJ2-3, with D hard to call. Germline V gives CDR1 KGHDR, CDR2 SFDVKD. With 7 bases removed from V and 4 bases from J, the gap between germline ends came to 8 bases. CDR3 size: 12 residues. The chain's CDR3 is CATSSEADTQYF. The CDR3 DNA follows: TGTGCCACCAGCTCCGAGGCAGATACGCAGTATTTT.

V usage is TRBV15 and J usage is TRBJ2-1; D might be TRBD2 (5 bases). CDR1 and CDR2 from the germline V gene are LNHNV and YYDKDF (reference sequence). Trimming cost V 1 base and J 9 bases, with 10 bases left between them. This CDR3 is 13 amino acids long. The chain's CDR3 is CATSRGPEAEQFF. The DNA for the CDR3 is TGTGCCACCAGCAGAGGCCCGGAGGCTGAGCAGTTCTTC.

J is TRBJ2-2 and V is TRBV9; either TRBD1 or TRBD2 may fit D (5 bases each). The CDR3 spans 13 residues. Trimming cost V 7 bases and J 8 bases, with 15 bases left between them. Germline CDR1 SGDLS, CDR2 YYNGEE. The DNA of the CDR3 is TGTGCCAGCGGGACCTCCTGGGAGGGGGAGCTGTTTTTT. Translating it yields CASGTSWEGELFF. The full variable domain, in which reference TRBV9 and TRBJ2-2 provide the parts outside the CDR3, is DSGVTQTPKHLITATGQRVTLRCSPRSGDLSVYWYQQSLDQGLQFLIQYYNGEERAKGNILERFSAQQFPDLHSELNLSSLELGDSALYFCASGTSWEGELFFGEGSRLTVL.

The chain links TRBV2 to TRBJ1-2, with 9 bases matching TRBD1. This CDR3 has 13 amino acids. Germline V gives CDR1 SNHLY, CDR2 FYNNEI. Trimming removed 7 bases from V and 4 bases from J; junction bases left unmatched: 4. The CDR3 protein is CASKWTGVYGYTF. The CDR3 nucleotides read TGTGCCAGCAAGTGGACAGGGGTCTATGGCTACACCTTC. The variable domain in full, with the rest retrieved from reference TRBV2 and TRBJ1-2, is EPEVTQTPSHQVTQMGQEVILRCVPISNHLYFYWYRQILGQKVEFLVSFYNNEISEKSEIFDDQFSVERPDGSNFTLKIRSTKLEDSAMYFCASKWTGVYGYTFGSGTRLTVV.

This rearrangement joins TRBV3-1 to TRBJ2-4; no clear D. The germline CDR1 and CDR2 sequences are LGHDT and YNNKEL (reference sequence). CDR3 size: 12 residues. V was trimmed by 0 bases and J by 10 bases, leaving 7 bases between them. The CDR3 here is CASSQDGRIQYF. The CDR3 DNA follows: TGTGCCAGCAGCCAAGACGGTAGGATTCAGTACTTC.

V is TRBV18 and J is TRBJ1-2; D may be TRBD1 (6 bases). The germline V and J ends were trimmed by 5 bases and 6 bases, with 10 bases remaining between them. This CDR3 has 12 residues. Germline V gene lookup returns CDR1 KGHSH and CDR2 LQKENI. The CDR3 reads CASSENRDGYTF. In DNA form, the CDR3 reads TGTGCCAGCTCAGAAAACAGGGATGGCTACACCTTC. The full variable domain, completed using reference TRBV18 and TRBJ1-2, is NAGVMQNPRHLVRRRGQEARLRCSPMKGHSHVYWYRQLPEEGLKFMVYLQKENIIDESGMPKERFSAEFPKEGPSILRIQQVVRGDSAAYFCASSENRDGYTFGSGTRLTVV.

This clonotype was seen only once. CDR3 protein: CATSRVGLAGGLEQFF. As DNA, the CDR3 is TGTGCCACCAGCAGAGTGGGACTAGCGGGAGGGCTTGAGCAGTTCTTC. V is TRBV15 and J is TRBJ2-1; TRBD2 aligns across 16 bases. The CDR3 spans 16 residues. Trimming took 1 base from V and 9 from J; bases not matched to a gene: 3. Germline CDR1 reads LNHNV; CDR2 reads YYDKDF (reference sequence).